The following is a T cell receptor beta chain sequence with its context. This record comes from a study of blood T cell repertoires in COVID-19. Clones were read by immunoSEQ multiplex PCR, and TCRdb kept only the in-frame ones, dropping some. Among over 350,000 clones listed, about nine tenths were seen once. Germline lookup yields CDR1 SGHRS and CDR2 YFSETQ. The V gene end was trimmed by 0 bases and the J gene end by 7 bases; junction bases not matched to a gene: 7. The CDR3 runs 14 residues. The rearrangement links TRBV5-1 to TRBJ2-7, with 7 nucleotides matching TRBD2. This sequence was found in a woman aged 25 to 39 with active or convalescent COVID-19. The sequenced sample was peripheral blood. CDR3 nucleotide sequence: TGCGCCAGCAGCTTGGACGGTGGACTAGGGGAGCAGTACTTC. It is translated as CASSLDGGLGEQYF.